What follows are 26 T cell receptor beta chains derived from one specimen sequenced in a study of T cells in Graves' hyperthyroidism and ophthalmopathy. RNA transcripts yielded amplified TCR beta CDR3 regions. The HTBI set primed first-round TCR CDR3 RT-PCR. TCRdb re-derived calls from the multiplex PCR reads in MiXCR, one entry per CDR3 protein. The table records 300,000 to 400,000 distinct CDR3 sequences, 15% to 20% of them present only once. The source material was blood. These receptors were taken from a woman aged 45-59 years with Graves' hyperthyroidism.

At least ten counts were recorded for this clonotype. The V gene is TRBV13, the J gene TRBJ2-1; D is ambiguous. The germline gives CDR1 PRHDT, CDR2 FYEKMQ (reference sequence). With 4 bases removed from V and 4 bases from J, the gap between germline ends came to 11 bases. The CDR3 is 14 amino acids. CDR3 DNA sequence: TGTGCCAGCAGCTCCCGGGTCACTTACAATGAGCAGTTCTTC. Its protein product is CASSSRVTYNEQFF.

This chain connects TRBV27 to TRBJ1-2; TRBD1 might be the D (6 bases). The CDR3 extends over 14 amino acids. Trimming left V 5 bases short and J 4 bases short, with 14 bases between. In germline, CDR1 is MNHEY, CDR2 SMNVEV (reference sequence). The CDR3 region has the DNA TGTGCCAGCAGTCAAAGAGTACAGGGCTATGGCTACACCTTC. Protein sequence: CASSQRVQGYGYTF.

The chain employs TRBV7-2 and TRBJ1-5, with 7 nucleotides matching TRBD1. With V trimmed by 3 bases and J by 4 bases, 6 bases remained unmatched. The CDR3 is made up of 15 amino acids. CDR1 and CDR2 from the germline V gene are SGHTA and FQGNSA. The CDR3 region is CASSFGQVGNQPQHF. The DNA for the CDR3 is TGTGCCAGCAGCTTTGGACAGGTCGGGAATCAGCCCCAGCATTTT.

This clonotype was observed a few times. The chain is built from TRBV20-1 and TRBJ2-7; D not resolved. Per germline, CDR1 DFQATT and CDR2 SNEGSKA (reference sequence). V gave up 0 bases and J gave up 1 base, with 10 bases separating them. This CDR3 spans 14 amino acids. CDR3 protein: CSARDGRPSYEQYF. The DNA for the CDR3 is TGCAGTGCTAGAGACGGACGGCCGTCCTACGAGCAGTACTTC.

The CDR3 sequence is CSVDGASGNTIYF. The CDR3 bases are TGCAGCGTTGACGGTGCTTCTGGAAACACCATATATTTT. V usage is TRBV29-1 and J usage is TRBJ1-3; D call uncertain. This CDR3 has 13 residues. Germline V gene data show CDR1 as SQVTM and CDR2 as ANQGSEA. V lost 3 bases, J lost 1 base, and 7 bases lay in between.

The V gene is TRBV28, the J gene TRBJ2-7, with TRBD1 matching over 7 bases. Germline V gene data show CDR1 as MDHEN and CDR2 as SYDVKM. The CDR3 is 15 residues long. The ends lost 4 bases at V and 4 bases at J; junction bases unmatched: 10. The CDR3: CASSSKGALGYEQYF. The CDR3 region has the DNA TGTGCCAGCAGTTCTAAGGGGGCCTTGGGGTACGAGCAGTACTTC.

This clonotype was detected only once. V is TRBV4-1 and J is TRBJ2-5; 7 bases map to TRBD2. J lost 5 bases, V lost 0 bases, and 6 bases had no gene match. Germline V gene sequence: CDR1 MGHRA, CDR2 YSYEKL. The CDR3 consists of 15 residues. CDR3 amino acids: CASSQDPRGGETQYF. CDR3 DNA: TGCGCCAGCAGCCAAGATCCGAGGGGAGGGGAGACCCAGTACTTC.

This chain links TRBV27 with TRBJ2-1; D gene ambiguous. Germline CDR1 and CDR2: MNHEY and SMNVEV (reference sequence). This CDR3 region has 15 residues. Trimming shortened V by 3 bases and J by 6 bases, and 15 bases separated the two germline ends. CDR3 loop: CASSLIPQTSNEQFF. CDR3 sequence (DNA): TGTGCCAGCAGTTTGATCCCACAGACCTCCAATGAGCAGTTCTTC.

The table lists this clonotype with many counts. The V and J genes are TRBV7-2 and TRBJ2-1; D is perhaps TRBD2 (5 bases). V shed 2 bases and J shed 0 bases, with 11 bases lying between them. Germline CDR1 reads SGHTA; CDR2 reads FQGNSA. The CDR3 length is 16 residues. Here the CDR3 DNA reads TGTGCCAGCAGCTTATCGCAAGGAGGCTCCTACAATGAGCAGTTCTTC. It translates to CASSLSQGGSYNEQFF.

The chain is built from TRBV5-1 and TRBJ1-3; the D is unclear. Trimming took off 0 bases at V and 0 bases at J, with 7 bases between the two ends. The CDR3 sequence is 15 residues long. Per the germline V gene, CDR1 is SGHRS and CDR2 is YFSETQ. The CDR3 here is CASSLDTNSGNTIYF. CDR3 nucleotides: TGCGCCAGCAGCTTGGACACCAACTCTGGAAACACCATATATTTT.

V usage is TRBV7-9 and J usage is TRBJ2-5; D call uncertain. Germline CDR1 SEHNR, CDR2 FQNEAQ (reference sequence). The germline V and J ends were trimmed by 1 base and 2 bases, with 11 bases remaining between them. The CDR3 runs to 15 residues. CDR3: CASSLGGWQQETQYF. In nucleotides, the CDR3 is TGTGCCAGCAGCTTAGGAGGCTGGCAGCAAGAGACCCAGTACTTC.

In nucleotides, the CDR3 is TGTGCCACCTCTAGCGGGGGGGCGGAGGATACGCAGTATTTT. This translates into CATSSGGAEDTQYF. The gene calls are TRBV19 and TRBJ2-3; 12 nucleotides agree with TRBD2. Germline-derived CDR1 and CDR2 are LNHDA and SQIVND (reference sequence). V lost 10 bases to trimming and J lost 6 bases; unmatched junction nucleotides: 8. The CDR3 totals 14 residues.

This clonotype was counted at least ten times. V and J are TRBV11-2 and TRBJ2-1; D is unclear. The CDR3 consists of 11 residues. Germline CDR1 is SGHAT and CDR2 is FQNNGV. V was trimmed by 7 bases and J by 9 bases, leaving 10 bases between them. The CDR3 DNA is TGTGCCAGCACCGGCCCAGGTGAGCAGTTCTTC. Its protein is CASTGPGEQFF.

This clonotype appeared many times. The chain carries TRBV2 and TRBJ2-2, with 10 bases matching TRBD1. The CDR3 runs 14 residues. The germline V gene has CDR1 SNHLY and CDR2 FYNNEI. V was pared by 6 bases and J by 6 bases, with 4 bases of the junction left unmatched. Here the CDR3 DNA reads TGTGCCAGCAGCGGGGACAGGGGTGCCGGGGAGCTGTTTTTT. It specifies CASSGDRGAGELFF. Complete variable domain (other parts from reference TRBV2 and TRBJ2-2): EPEVTQTPSHQVTQMGQEVILRCVPISNHLYFYWYRQILGQKVEFLVSFYNNEISEKSEIFDDQFSVERPDGSNFTLKIRSTKLEDSAMYFCASSGDRGAGELFFGEGSRLTVL.

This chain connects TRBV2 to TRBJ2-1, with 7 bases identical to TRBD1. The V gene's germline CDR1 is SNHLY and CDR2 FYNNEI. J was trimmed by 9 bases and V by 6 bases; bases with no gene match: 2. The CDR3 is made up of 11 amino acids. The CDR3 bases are TGTGCCAGCAGCAGGGGGATTGAGCAGTTCTTC. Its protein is CASSRGIEQFF.

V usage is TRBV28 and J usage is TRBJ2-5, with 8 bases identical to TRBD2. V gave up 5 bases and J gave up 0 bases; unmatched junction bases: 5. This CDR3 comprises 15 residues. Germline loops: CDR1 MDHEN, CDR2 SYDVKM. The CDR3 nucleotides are TGTGCCAGCAGTGCCCTGACTAGCGACCAAGAGACCCAGTACTTC. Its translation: CASSALTSDQETQYF. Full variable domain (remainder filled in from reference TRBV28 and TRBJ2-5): DVKVTQSSRYLVKRTGEKVFLECVQDMDHENMFWYRQDPGLGLRLIYFSYDVKMKEKGDIPEGYSVSREKKERFSLILESASTNQTSMYLCASSALTSDQETQYFGPGTRLLVL.

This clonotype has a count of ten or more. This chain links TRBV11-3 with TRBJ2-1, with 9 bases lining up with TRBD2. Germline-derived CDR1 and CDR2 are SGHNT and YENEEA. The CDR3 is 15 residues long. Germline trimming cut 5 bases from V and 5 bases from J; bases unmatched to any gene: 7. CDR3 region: CASSESGGLNNEQFF. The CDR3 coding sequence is TGTGCCAGCAGCGAAAGCGGGGGGCTGAACAATGAGCAGTTCTTC.

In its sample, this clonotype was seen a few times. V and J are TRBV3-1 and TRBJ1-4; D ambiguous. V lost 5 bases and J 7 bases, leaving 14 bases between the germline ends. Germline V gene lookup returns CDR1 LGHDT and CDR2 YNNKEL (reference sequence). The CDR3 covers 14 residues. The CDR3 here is CASSFGPGGEKLFF. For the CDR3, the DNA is TGTGCCAGCAGCTTCGGCCCCGGAGGTGAAAAACTGTTTTTT.

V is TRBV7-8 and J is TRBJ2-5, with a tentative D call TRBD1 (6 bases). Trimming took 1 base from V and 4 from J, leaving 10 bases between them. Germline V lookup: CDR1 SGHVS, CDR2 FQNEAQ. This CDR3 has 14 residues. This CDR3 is CASSLDGGRETQYF. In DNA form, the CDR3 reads TGTGCCAGCAGCTTAGATGGGGGCCGAGAGACCCAGTACTTC.

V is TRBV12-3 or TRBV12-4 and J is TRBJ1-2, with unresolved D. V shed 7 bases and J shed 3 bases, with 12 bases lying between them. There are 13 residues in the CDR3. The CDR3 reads CASKSHGDYGYTF. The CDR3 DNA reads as TGTGCCAGCAAATCTCACGGCGACTATGGCTACACCTTC.

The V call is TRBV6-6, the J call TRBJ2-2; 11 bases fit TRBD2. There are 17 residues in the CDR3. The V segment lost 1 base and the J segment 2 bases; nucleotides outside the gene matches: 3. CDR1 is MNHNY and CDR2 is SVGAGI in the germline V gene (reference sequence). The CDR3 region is CASSYFGTSGNTGELFF. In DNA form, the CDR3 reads TGTGCCAGCAGTTACTTTGGGACTAGCGGAAACACCGGGGAGCTGTTTTTT.

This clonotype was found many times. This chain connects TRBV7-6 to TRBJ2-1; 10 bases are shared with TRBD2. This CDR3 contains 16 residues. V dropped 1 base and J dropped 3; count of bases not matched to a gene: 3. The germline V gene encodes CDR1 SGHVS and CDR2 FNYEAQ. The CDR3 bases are TGTGCCAGCAGCTTAGAACTAGCGGGAAACTACAATGAGCAGTTCTTC. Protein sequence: CASSLELAGNYNEQFF.

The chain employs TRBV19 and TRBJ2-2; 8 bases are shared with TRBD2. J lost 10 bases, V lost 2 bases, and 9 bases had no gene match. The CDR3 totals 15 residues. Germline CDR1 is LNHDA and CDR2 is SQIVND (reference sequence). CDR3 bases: TGTGCCAGTAGTATAAGACTAGCGAAAGGGGAGGAGCTGTTTTTT. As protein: CASSIRLAKGEELFF.

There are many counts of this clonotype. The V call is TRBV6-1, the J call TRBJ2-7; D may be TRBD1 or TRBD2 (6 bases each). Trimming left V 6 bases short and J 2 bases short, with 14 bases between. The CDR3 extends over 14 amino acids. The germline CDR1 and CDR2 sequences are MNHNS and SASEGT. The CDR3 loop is CASRERGATYEQYV. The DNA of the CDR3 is TGTGCCAGCAGGGAAAGGGGGGCAACCTACGAGCAGTACGTC.

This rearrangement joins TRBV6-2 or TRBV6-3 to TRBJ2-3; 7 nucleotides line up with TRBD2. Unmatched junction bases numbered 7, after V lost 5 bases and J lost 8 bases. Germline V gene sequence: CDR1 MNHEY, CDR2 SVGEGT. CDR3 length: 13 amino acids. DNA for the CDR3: TGTGCCAGCAGTCCAGGACCGGGAGGTACGCAGTATTTT. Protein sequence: CASSPGPGGTQYF.

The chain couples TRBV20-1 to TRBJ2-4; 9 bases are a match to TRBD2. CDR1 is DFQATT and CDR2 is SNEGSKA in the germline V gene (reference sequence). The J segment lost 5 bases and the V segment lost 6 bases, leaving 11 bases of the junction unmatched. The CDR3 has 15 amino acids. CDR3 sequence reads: CSAPGVAGVQNIQYF. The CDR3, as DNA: TGCAGTGCCCCCGGGGTAGCGGGAGTGCAAAACATTCAGTACTTC.